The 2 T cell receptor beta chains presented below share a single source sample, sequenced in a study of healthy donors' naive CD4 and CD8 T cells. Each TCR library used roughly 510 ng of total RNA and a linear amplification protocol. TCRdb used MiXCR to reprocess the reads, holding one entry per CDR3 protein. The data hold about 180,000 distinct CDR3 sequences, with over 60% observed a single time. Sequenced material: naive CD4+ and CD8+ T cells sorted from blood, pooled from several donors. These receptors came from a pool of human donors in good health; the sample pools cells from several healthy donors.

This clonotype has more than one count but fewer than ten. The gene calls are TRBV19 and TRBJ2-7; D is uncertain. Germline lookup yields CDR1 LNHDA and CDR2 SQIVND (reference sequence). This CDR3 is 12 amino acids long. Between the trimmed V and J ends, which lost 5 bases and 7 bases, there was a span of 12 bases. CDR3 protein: CASSQKGVEQYF. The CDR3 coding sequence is TGTGCCAGTAGTCAAAAGGGCGTGGAGCAGTACTTC.

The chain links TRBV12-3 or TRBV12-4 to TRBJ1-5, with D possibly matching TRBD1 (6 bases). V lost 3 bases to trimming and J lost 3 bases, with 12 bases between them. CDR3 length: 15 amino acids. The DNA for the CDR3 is TGTGCCAGCAGTTTCGGCCAGGGGAACAATCAGCCCCAGCATTTT. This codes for CASSFGQGNNQPQHF.